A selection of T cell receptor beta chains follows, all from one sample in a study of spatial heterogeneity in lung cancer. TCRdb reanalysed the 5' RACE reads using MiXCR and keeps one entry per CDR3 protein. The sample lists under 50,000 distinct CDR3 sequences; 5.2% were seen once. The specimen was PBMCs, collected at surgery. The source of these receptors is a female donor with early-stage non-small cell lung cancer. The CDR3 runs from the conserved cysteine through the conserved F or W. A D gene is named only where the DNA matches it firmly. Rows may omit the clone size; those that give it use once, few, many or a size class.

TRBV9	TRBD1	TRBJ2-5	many	CASSPALTGDPQETQYF	TGTGCCAGCAGCCCTGCCCTGACAGGGGACCCTCAAGAGACCCAGTACTTC
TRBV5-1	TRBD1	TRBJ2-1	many	CASSYRGQGGYNEQFF	TGCGCCAGCAGCTACCGAGGACAGGGGGGATACAATGAGCAGTTCTTC
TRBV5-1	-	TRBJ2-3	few	CASSSSGGARADTQYF	TGCGCCAGCAGCTCATCCGGGGGCGCGAGGGCAGATACGCAGTATTTT
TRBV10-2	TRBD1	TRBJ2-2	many	CASSEVQGANGELFF	TGCGCCAGCAGTGAGGTTCAGGGGGCGAACGGGGAGCTGTTTTTT
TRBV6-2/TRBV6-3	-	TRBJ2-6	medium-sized	CASYLRGSGANVLTF	TGTGCCAGCTACCTCAGGGGCTCTGGGGCCAACGTCCTGACTTTC
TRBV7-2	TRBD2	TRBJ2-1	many	CASSRGRTSGGFGEQFF	TGTGCCAGCAGTCGAGGGCGAACTAGCGGGGGGTTCGGTGAGCAGTTCTTC
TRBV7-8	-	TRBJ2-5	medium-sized	CASSPRVPRGETQYF	TGTGCCAGCAGCCCCCGGGTACCCCGGGGGGAGACCCAGTACTTC
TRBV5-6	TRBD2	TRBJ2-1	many	CASSSYRLAGTEQFF	TGTGCCAGCAGCTCATATAGGCTAGCGGGGACTGAGCAGTTCTTC
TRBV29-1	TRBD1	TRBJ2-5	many	CSVEGQGVGETQYF	TGCAGCGTAGAAGGACAGGGGGTTGGAGAGACCCAGTACTTC
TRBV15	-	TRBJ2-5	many	CATSRDPGETQYF	TGTGCCACCAGCAGAGACCCAGGGGAGACCCAGTACTTC
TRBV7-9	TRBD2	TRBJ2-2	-	CATTWRGKNTGELFF	TGTGCCACGACGTGGCGGGGGAAAAACACCGGGGAGCTGTTTTTT